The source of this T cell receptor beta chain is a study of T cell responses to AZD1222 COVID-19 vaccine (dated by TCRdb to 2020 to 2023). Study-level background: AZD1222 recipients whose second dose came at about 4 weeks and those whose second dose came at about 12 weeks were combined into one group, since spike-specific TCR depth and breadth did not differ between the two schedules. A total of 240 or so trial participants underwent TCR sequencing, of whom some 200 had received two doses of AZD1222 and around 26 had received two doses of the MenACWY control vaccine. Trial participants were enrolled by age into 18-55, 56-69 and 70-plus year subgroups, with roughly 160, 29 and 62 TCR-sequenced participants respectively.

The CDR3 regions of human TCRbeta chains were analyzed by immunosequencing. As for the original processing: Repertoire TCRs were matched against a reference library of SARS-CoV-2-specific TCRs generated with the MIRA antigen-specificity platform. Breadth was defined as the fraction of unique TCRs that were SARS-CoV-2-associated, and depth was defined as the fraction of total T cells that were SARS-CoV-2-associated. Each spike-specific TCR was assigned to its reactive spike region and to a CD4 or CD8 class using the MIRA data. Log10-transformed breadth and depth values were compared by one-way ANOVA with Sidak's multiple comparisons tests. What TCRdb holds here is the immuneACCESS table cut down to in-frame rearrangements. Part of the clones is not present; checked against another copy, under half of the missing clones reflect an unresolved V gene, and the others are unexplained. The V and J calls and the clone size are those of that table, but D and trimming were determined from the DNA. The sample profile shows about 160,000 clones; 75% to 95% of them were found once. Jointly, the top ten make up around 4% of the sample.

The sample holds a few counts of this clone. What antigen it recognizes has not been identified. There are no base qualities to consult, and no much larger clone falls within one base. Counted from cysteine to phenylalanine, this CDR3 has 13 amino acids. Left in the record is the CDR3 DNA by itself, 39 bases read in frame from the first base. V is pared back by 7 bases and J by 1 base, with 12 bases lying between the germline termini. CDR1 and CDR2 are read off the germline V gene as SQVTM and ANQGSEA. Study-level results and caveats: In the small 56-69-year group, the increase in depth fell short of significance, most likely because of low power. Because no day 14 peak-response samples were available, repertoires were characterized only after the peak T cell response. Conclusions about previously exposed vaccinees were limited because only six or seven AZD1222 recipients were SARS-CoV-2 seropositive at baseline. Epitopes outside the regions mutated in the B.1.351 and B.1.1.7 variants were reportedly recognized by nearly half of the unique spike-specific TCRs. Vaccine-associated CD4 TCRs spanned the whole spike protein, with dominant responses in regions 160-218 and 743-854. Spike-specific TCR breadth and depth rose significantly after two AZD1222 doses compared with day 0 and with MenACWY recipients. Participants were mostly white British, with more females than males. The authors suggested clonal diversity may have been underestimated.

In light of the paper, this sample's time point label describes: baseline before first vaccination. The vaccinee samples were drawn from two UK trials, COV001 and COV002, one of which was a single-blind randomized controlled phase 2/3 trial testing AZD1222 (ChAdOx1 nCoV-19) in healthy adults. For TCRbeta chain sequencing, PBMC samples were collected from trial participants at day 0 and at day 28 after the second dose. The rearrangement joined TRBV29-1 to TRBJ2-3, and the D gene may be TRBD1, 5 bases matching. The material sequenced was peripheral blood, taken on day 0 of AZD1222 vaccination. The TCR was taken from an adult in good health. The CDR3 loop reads CSADEGGTDTQYF. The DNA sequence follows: TGCAGCGCCGACGAAGGGGGCACAGATACGCAGTATTTT.